The 29 T cell receptor beta chains presented below share a single source sample, sequenced in a study of blood T cells in healthy people across ages. Alongside a J-beta primer mix, a sample-barcoded 5' primer served in a second PCR lasting 7 to 11 cycles. Via MiXCR, TCRdb re-called the 5' RACE reads, giving one row per CDR3 protein. This table holds hundreds of thousands of distinct CDR3 sequences, 58% found once. The sequencing sample was made of blood. The receptor set was obtained from a man aged 25-45 years in good health.

This chain connects TRBV12-3 or TRBV12-4 to TRBJ2-3; perhaps D is TRBD1 or TRBD2 (5 bases each). The V end was cut by 7 bases, the J end by 3 bases, with 14 bases between. The CDR3 runs to 14 residues. The CDR3 sequence: CASTGRGETDTQYF. The CDR3 bases are TGTGCCAGCACAGGGAGAGGTGAAACAGATACGCAGTATTTT.

The genes are TRBV9 and TRBJ2-5; D unclear. Germline CDR1 is SGDLS and CDR2 is YYNGEE. V lost 5 bases, J lost 5 bases, and 7 bases lay in between. The CDR3 extends over 11 amino acids. CDR3 in amino acids: CASRDAETQYF. The CDR3 DNA is TGTGCCAGCAGGGATGCTGAGACCCAGTACTTC.

The chain joins TRBV5-1 to TRBJ2-6, with no clear D. This CDR3 has 16 amino acids. CDR1 SGHRS and CDR2 YFSETQ come from the germline V gene. The ends were cut back, 1 base at V and 0 bases at J, with 8 bases in the middle. CDR3 amino acids: CASSLRDSSGANVLTF. In DNA form, the CDR3 reads TGCGCCAGCAGCTTGAGGGATAGCTCTGGGGCCAACGTCCTGACTTTC.

This sequence joins TRBV20-1 and TRBJ2-7, with TRBD2 as a possible D gene (6 bases). V was trimmed by 2 bases and J by 0 bases, leaving 14 bases between them. CDR1 DFQATT and CDR2 SNEGSKA come from the germline V gene (reference sequence). The CDR3 sequence is 15 residues long. The CDR3, as DNA: TGCAGTGCTAGAAGTAGTAGCGGCGCCTCCTACGAGCAGTACTTC. This codes for CSARSSSGASYEQYF.

The chain links TRBV6-2 or TRBV6-3 to TRBJ2-4; TRBD2 matches 10 bases. The J call is uncertain, as TRBJ2-7 better fits the DNA end. CDR3 length: 16 amino acids. Germline CDR1 and CDR2: MNHEY and SVGEGT. CDR3 residues: CASSPTHGLAAYEQYF. CDR3 nucleotides: TGTGCCAGCAGTCCTACACACGGACTAGCGGCCTACGAGCAGTACTTC.

This sequence joins TRBV20-1 and TRBJ2-1, with 12 nucleotides matching TRBD2. The J call is in doubt because the DNA end fits TRBJ2-7 better. The germline V gene has CDR1 DFQATT and CDR2 SNEGSKA (reference sequence). The CDR3 has 15 amino acids. CDR3 residues: CSAPRLAGVSNEQYF. The CDR3 region has the DNA TGCAGTGCTCCCCGACTAGCGGGAGTTTCGAATGAGCAGTACTTC.

This clonotype was observed a handful of times. The J gene is TRBJ2-5, the V gene TRBV4-3; D ambiguous. The V end lost 0 bases, the J end lost 4 bases, and 12 bases lay between the germline ends. The germline V gene has CDR1 LGHNA and CDR2 YSLEER. The CDR3 length is 15 residues. CDR3 bases: TGCGCCAGCAGCCAAGATCTATCTACCGGAGAGACCCAGTACTTC. This gives the protein CASSQDLSTGETQYF.

The chain combines TRBV7-2 with TRBJ2-7; TRBD1 agrees at 7 bases. The CDR3 extends over 15 amino acids. The V segment lost 4 bases and the J segment 2 bases; nucleotides outside the gene matches: 8. Germline V gene lookup returns CDR1 SGHTA and CDR2 FQGNSA. The CDR3 DNA is TGTGCCAGCAGCTCCTCCGGGACAGACCCCTACGAGCAGTACTTC. It codes for CASSSSGTDPYEQYF.

This clonotype was seen ten or more times. V gene TRBV7-9 combines with J gene TRBJ2-4; the match to TRBD2 covers 7 bases. V lost 8 bases and J lost 9; bases outside the gene matches: 4. The length of the CDR3 is 11 residues. Per germline, CDR1 SEHNR and CDR2 FQNEAQ (reference sequence). CDR3 nucleotides: TGTGCCAGCGAGCGGGAAAGCATTCAGTACTTC. Translating gives CASERESIQYF.

The chain uses TRBV20-1 and TRBJ2-6; 10 bases line up with TRBD2. J lost 0 bases, V lost 6 bases, and 5 bases had no gene match. The CDR3 is made up of 16 amino acids. Per germline, CDR1 DFQATT and CDR2 SNEGSKA (reference sequence). CDR3 coding DNA: TGCAGTGCAGTAGCGGGGGGACCCTCTGGGGCCAACGTCCTGACTTTC. As protein: CSAVAGGPSGANVLTF.

The chain uses TRBV3-1 and TRBJ2-4; TRBD1 matches at 8 bases. The J call may not be correct, given that the DNA end is closer to TRBJ2-7. The CDR3 length is 13 residues. Germline V gene data show CDR1 as LGHDT and CDR2 as YNNKEL (reference sequence). CDR3 protein: CASSHDRGHEQYF. Here the CDR3 DNA reads TGTGCCAGCAGCCACGACAGGGGCCACGAGCAGTACTTC.

The V call is TRBV20-1, the J call TRBJ2-7, with D hard to call. The CDR3 is made up of 16 amino acids. Germline V CDR1 and CDR2: DFQATT, SNEGSKA (reference sequence). Trimming shortened V by 1 base and J by 7 bases, and 23 bases separated the two germline ends. The CDR3 DNA reads as TGCAGTGCTAGAGGTCCCGCTAGGTTCTCCTACAATGAGCAGTACTTC. Protein: CSARGPARFSYNEQYF.

This clonotype has more than one count but fewer than ten. V and J are TRBV20-1 and TRBJ1-2; D is unresolved. Germline CDR1 is DFQATT and CDR2 is SNEGSKA (reference sequence). The ends were cut back, 4 bases at V and 8 bases at J, with 11 bases in the middle. The CDR3 is made up of 11 amino acids. In DNA form, the CDR3 reads TGCAGTGCTACCCCAGTGGAGGGCTACACCTTC. It specifies CSATPVEGYTF.

The chain uses TRBV29-1 and TRBJ1-1; TRBD1 might be the D (5 bases). V was cut by 4 bases and J by 1 base, with 10 bases left in between. This CDR3 has 13 amino acids. CDR1 is SQVTM, CDR2 ANQGSEA, per germline. In DNA form, the CDR3 reads TGCAGCGTTGCGGCAGGGACGAACACTGAAGCTTTCTTT. This codes for CSVAAGTNTEAFF. Drawing the rest from reference TRBV29-1 and TRBJ1-1, the complete variable domain is SAVISQKPSRDICQRGTSLTIQCQVDSQVTMMFWYRQQPGQSLTLIATANQGSEATYESGFVIDKFPISRPNLTFSTLTVSNMSPEDSSIYLCSVAAGTNTEAFFGQGTRLTVV.

The chain couples TRBV20-1 to TRBJ2-6; no firm D call. V was shortened by 0 bases and J by 1 base, with 7 bases between the two germline ends. CDR3 length: 15 residues. CDR1 is DFQATT and CDR2 is SNEGSKA in the germline V gene (reference sequence). The CDR3 DNA sequence: TGCAGTGCTAGAGATAGTCTTTCTGGGGCCAACGTCCTGACTTTC. This gives the protein CSARDSLSGANVLTF.

The J gene is TRBJ1-5, the V gene TRBV5-5, with 7 bases identical to TRBD1. Trimming at V came to 1 base and at J to 3 bases, leaving 7 bases not matched to a gene. Germline CDR1 and CDR2: SGHKS and YYEKEE (reference sequence). CDR3 size: 16 residues. CDR3 residues: CASSLTGELNNQPQHF. CDR3 DNA: TGTGCCAGCAGCTTGACAGGGGAGTTGAACAATCAGCCCCAGCATTTT.

This clonotype was counted once. The chain recombines TRBV5-1 with TRBJ1-2; D gene ambiguous. Germline V gene sequence: CDR1 SGHRS, CDR2 YFSETQ. Trimming stripped 1 base from V and 2 bases from J, with 12 bases between. The CDR3 spans 15 residues. The CDR3 DNA reads as TGCGCCAGCAGCTTGTTGGAGGGCGGCAACTATGGCTACACCTTC. This gives the protein CASSLLEGGNYGYTF.

The chain joins TRBV6-4 to TRBJ2-7; TRBD2 might be the D (5 bases). The J call may be incorrect, as the DNA end agrees better with TRBJ2-5. Germline CDR1 and CDR2: MRHNA and SNTAGT. The CDR3 sequence is 19 residues long. For the CDR3, the DNA is TGTGCCAGCAGTGACTCCCTCTTGGACGCTGGACTTATCAAGGAGACCCAGTACTTC. It encodes CASSDSLLDAGLIKETQYF.

The CDR3 loop reads CSARPRPGTGPYEQYF. The CDR3 nucleotides are TGCAGTGCTAGACCCAGGCCAGGGACAGGGCCCTACGAGCAGTACTTC. The V and J genes are TRBV20-1 and TRBJ2-5, with 9 bases matching TRBD1. With the DNA end fitting TRBJ2-7 better, the J assignment may be wrong. There are 16 residues in the CDR3. Germline CDR1 and CDR2: DFQATT and SNEGSKA (reference sequence).

This clonotype turned up a few times. This chain links TRBV28 with TRBJ2-7; D is undetermined. CDR3 size: 15 residues. Trimming left V 5 bases short and J 1 base short, with 15 bases between. CDR1 and CDR2 (germline): MDHEN, SYDVKM. CDR3 sequence (DNA): TGTGCCAGCAGTCCCCCCGTTGGCACTTCCTACGAGCAGTACTTC. Amino acids: CASSPPVGTSYEQYF.

The rearrangement uses TRBV7-3 and TRBJ2-1, with TRBD2 matching over 14 bases. Germline assignment: CDR1 SGHTA and CDR2 FQGTGA. Unmatched junction bases numbered 15, after V lost 6 bases and J lost 5 bases. The length of the CDR3 is 19 residues. CDR3 nucleotide sequence: TGTGCCAGCAGGGGCTCCGGGACTAGCGGGAGTGTTTGGGACAATGAGCAGTTCTTC. Protein sequence: CASRGSGTSGSVWDNEQFF.

The chain carries TRBV20-1 and TRBJ2-1; 8 positions match TRBD2. The last part of the DNA fits TRBJ2-7 better; the J call may be wrong. The CDR3 is 15 residues long. Germline values: CDR1 DFQATT, CDR2 SNEGSKA (reference sequence). Here the CDR3 reads CSARSPGGPYNEQYF. The CDR3 DNA reads TGCAGTGCTAGATCTCCGGGGGGGCCCTACAATGAGCAGTACTTC.

The V gene is TRBV29-1, the J gene TRBJ2-7, with 8 nucleotides matching TRBD2. V lost 4 bases to trimming and J lost 2 bases; unmatched junction nucleotides: 7. This CDR3 is 14 amino acids long. Germline CDR1 reads SQVTM; CDR2 reads ANQGSEA. The CDR3 region is CSVGVAGLPYEQYF. CDR3 DNA sequence: TGCAGCGTTGGAGTAGCGGGGCTCCCCTACGAGCAGTACTTC.

V is TRBV7-2 and J is TRBJ2-3; unclear D gene. Germline V gene sequence: CDR1 SGHTA, CDR2 FQGNSA. The V end was cut by 5 bases, the J end by 1 base, with 10 bases between. The CDR3 has 14 amino acids. This CDR3 is CASSPSVRTDTQYF. CDR3 nucleotides: TGTGCCAGCAGCCCAAGCGTCCGCACAGATACGCAGTATTTT. The variable domain in full, with the rest retrieved from reference TRBV7-2 and TRBJ2-3, is GAGVSQSPSNKVTEKGKDVELRCDPISGHTALYWYRQSLGQGLEFLIYFQGNSAPDKSGLPSDRFSAERTGGSVSTLTIQRTQQEDSAVYLCASSPSVRTDTQYFGPGTRLTVL.

This clonotype was recorded a few times. The genes are TRBV7-2 and TRBJ2-7, with 8 nucleotides matching TRBD2. V lost 8 bases and J lost 2; bases outside the gene matches: 14. Germline V gives CDR1 SGHTA, CDR2 FQGNSA. This CDR3 region has 16 residues. The CDR3 nucleotides are TGTGCCAGCTCCCCGGGGAGCGGGAGTCTCCCCTACGAGCAGTACTTC. Translating it yields CASSPGSGSLPYEQYF.

This clonotype was detected a few times. The chain employs TRBV11-2 and TRBJ2-5; 8 bases agree with TRBD1. Unmatched junction bases numbered 18, after V lost 6 bases and J lost 6 bases. CDR1 and CDR2 from the germline V gene are SGHAT and FQNNGV. The CDR3 is 17 residues long. The CDR3 nucleotides are TGTGCCAGCAGTCCTGGGGAGGACAGGGCGACGGAGAAGACCCAGTACTTC. Its translation is CASSPGEDRATEKTQYF.

The chain has TRBV12-3 or TRBV12-4 and TRBJ2-1; 9 bases fit TRBD2. The J call may not be correct, given that the DNA end is closer to TRBJ2-7. This CDR3 comprises 15 residues. CDR3 DNA sequence: TGTGCCAGCAGGCCAGGGACTAGCAGCTACAATGAGCAGTACTTC. The encoded protein is CASRPGTSSYNEQYF.

The sample holds many counts of this clonotype. This chain joins TRBV7-2 and TRBJ2-7; D gene uncertain. There are 12 residues in the CDR3. Germline lookup yields CDR1 SGHTA and CDR2 FQGNSA. The ends were cut back, 4 bases at V and 3 bases at J, with 7 bases in the middle. The CDR3 protein is CASSSLGYEQYF. In nucleotides, the CDR3 is TGTGCCAGCAGCTCTTTGGGCTACGAGCAGTACTTC.

The chain carries TRBV7-2 and TRBJ1-1; D unclear. Germline CDR1 SGHTA, CDR2 FQGNSA. V dropped 5 bases and J dropped 1 base, with 11 bases sitting between them. The CDR3 is made up of 14 amino acids. Here the CDR3 reads CASSPGFQNTEAFF. The CDR3 bases are TGTGCCAGCAGCCCGGGGTTCCAGAACACTGAAGCTTTCTTT.